These T cell receptor beta chains were read from a single sample in a study of ipilimumab plus nivolumab after autologous stem cell transplantation. Method: immunoSEQ multiplex PCR; TCRdb's copy keeps in-frame clones and lacks some. Found here are more than 15,000 clones, more than 60% of them singletons; the top ten hold roughly 36%. Sequenced here: PBMCs, sampled in a trial of ipilimumab plus nivolumab as post-transplant consolidation. The receptor set was obtained from a male donor with diffuse large B-cell lymphoma. CDR3s include the opening cysteine and the closing phenylalanine or tryptophan. D genes are given only for firm matches. Expanded clones are given a class, and other clones once, few, many or no size at all.

v_call	clone_size	d_call	j_call	cdr3_aa	cdr3_nt
TRBV9	-	-	TRBJ1-6	CASSVGQGFYSPLHF	TGTGCCAGCAGCGTAGGGCAGGGGTTCTATTCACCCCTCCACTTT
TRBV6-1	-	TRBD2	TRBJ2-1	CASTVSSGSHEQFF	TGTGCCAGCACCGTTAGTAGCGGGAGCCATGAGCAGTTCTTC
TRBV7-4	few	-	TRBJ1-5	CASSLEPGHFPNQPQHF	TGTGCCAGCAGCTTAGAGCCGGGACACTTCCCCAATCAGCCCCAGCATTTT
TRBV23-1	-	-	TRBJ1-6	CASSHRGDSPLHF	TGCGCCAGCAGTCACAGGGGTGATTCACCCCTCCACTTT
TRBV11-2	-	TRBD2	TRBJ2-5	CASSLDPLAGGHQETQYF	TGTGCCAGCAGCTTAGATCCACTAGCGGGGGGACATCAAGAGACCCAGTACTTC
TRBV29-1	-	-	TRBJ1-3	CSVEPPSGNTIYF	TGCAGCGTTGAACCCCCTTCTGGAAACACCATATATTTT
TRBV6-4	once	-	TRBJ1-5	CASSDRGNQPQHF	TGTGCCAGCAGTGACAGGGGCAATCAGCCCCAGCATTTT
TRBV2	once	-	TRBJ2-1	CASSGVFMRGRTDEQFF	TGTGCCAGCAGTGGCGTTTTTATGCGGGGGCGCACGGATGAGCAGTTCTTC
TRBV4-1	-	-	TRBJ2-5	CASSLRLEETQYF	TGCGCCAGCAGCCTCCGACTGGAGGAGACCCAGTACTTC
TRBV5-6	-	TRBD2	TRBJ2-3	CASSPGLAGWDTQYF	TGTGCCAGCAGCCCAGGACTAGCGGGGTGGGATACGCAGTATTTT
TRBV7-9	-	-	TRBJ2-7	CASSVHYEQYF	TGTGCCAGCAGCGTCCACTACGAGCAGTACTTC
TRBV6-5	-	-	TRBJ2-3	CASSYGPLETDTQYF	TGTGCCAGCAGTTATGGGCCCCTTGAGACAGATACGCAGTATTTT
TRBV7-2	few	TRBD2	TRBJ2-3	CASSPGLAGGTDTQYF	TGTGCCAGCAGCCCGGGACTAGCGGGAGGTACTGATACGCAGTATTTT